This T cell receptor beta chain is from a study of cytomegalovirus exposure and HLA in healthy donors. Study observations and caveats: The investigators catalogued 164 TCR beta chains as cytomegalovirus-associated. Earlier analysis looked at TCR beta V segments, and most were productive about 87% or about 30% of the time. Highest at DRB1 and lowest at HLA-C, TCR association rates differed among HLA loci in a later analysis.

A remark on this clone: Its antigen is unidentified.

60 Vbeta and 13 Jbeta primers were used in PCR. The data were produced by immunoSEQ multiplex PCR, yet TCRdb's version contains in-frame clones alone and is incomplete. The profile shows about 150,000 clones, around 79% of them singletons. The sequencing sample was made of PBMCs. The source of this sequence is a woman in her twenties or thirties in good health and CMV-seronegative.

Written as DNA, the CDR3 is TGTGCCAGCAGCGTAGGGGCGGGGGCCACAGATACGCAGTATTTT. Its translation is CASSVGAGATDTQYF. The chain has TRBV9 and TRBJ2-3, with a tentative D call TRBD2 (7 bases). Germline CDR1 reads SGDLS; CDR2 reads YYNGEE. This CDR3 region has 15 residues. V lost 0 bases, J lost 2 bases, and 10 bases lay in between.